Listed here are 27 T cell receptor beta chains from one sample, sequenced in a study of CD8 T cells in Susac syndrome. Roughly 0.45 to 1 ug RNA was reverse transcribed with random hexamers. TCRdb passed the immunoSEQ multiplex PCR reads through MiXCR, listing each CDR3 protein once. This sample carries over 140,000 distinct CDR3 sequences, 85% to 95% of them seen once, and the ten largest clones take 0.14%. Sequencing input: CD4+ T cells from PBMCs. These receptors were collected from a human donor with Susac syndrome.

The V and J genes are TRBV7-9 and TRBJ2-5, with TRBD1 matching over 8 bases. Trimming cost V 4 bases and J 3 bases; bases outside gene matches: 4. This CDR3 comprises 14 residues. Germline values: CDR1 SEHNR, CDR2 FQNEAQ (reference sequence). This CDR3 reads CASSWGTGKETQYF. CDR3 bases: TGTGCCAGCAGCTGGGGGACAGGAAAAGAGACCCAGTACTTC.

This rearrangement joins TRBV30 to TRBJ1-2; D remains ambiguous. The CDR3 totals 13 residues. V lost 0 bases and J lost 7, with 12 bases in between. Germline CDR1 is GTSNPN and CDR2 is SVGIG (reference sequence). DNA of the CDR3: TGTGCCTGGAGTGTTCGGCTCAGACTTGGCTACACCTTC. Its protein is CAWSVRLRLGYTF.

The chain couples TRBV7-6 to TRBJ1-5; D is unclear. V dropped 0 bases and J dropped 7 bases, with 7 bases sitting between them. CDR3 length: 13 amino acids. In germline, CDR1 is SGHVS, CDR2 FNYEAQ. CDR3 residues: CASSLAGGQPQHF. The CDR3 nucleotides are TGTGCCAGCAGCTTAGCGGGAGGCCAGCCCCAGCATTTT.

The rearrangement joins TRBV6-2 or TRBV6-3 to TRBJ2-1; 10 bases map to TRBD2. This CDR3 spans 15 amino acids. Germline V gene data show CDR1 as MNHEY and CDR2 as SVGEGT. Losses at the gene ends were 6 bases for V and 8 bases for J; bases not matched to a gene: 10. This chain's CDR3 is CASSPSGRAVHEQFF. For the CDR3, the DNA is TGTGCCAGCAGCCCAAGCGGGAGGGCCGTCCATGAGCAGTTCTTC.

The rearrangement joins TRBV29-1 to TRBJ2-1; TRBD2 matches at 12 bases. Germline V gene sequence: CDR1 SQVTM, CDR2 ANQGSEA. After removal of 3 bases from V and 10 bases from J, the junction contained 13 bases not matched to a gene. The CDR3 runs 16 residues. CDR3 sequence (DNA): TGCAGCGTTGAGTCGGTAGGGTCTAGCGGGAGGGGAGAGCAGTTCTTC. Translated: CSVESVGSSGRGEQFF.

The V and J genes are TRBV20-1 and TRBJ1-4, with no clear D. The CDR3 contains 12 residues. Trimming removed 1 base at V and 7 bases at J, with 7 bases between. Germline V lookup: CDR1 DFQATT, CDR2 SNEGSKA (reference sequence). CDR3 in DNA: TGCAGTGCTAGAGGGGGAAGTGAAAAACTGTTTTTT. Protein: CSARGGSEKLFF.

This chain links TRBV18 with TRBJ2-1, with 13 bases lining up with TRBD2. The CDR3 is 17 amino acids. The germline V gene has CDR1 KGHSH and CDR2 LQKENI. V dropped 5 bases and J dropped 7; count of bases not matched to a gene: 11. The CDR3 DNA sequence: TGTGCCAGCTCAGACCAGCGACTAGCGGGAGGAGGGAATGAGCAGTTCTTC. Translation: CASSDQRLAGGGNEQFF.

The chain joins TRBV19 to TRBJ1-2; perhaps TRBD1 as D (5 bases). Trimming removed 7 bases from V and 7 bases from J, with 19 bases in between. This CDR3 has 14 amino acids. Germline V gene data show CDR1 as LNHDA and CDR2 as SQIVND (reference sequence). The CDR3 bases are TGTGCCAGTACTATGGAGGGACGGGCACGTGGCTACACCTTC. Translation: CASTMEGRARGYTF.

CDR3 protein: CSARARGLDTQYF. As DNA, the CDR3 is TGCAGTGCTAGGGCAAGGGGTTTGGATACGCAGTATTTT. The V call is TRBV20-1, the J call TRBJ2-3, with D maybe TRBD1 (5 bases). The ends were cut back, 3 bases at V and 6 bases at J, with 13 bases in the middle. CDR3 length equals 13 residues. Per germline, CDR1 DFQATT and CDR2 SNEGSKA (reference sequence).

The J gene is TRBJ2-3, the V gene TRBV4-1; D uncertain. The germline V and J ends were trimmed by 1 base and 0 bases, with 8 bases remaining between them. The CDR3 loop spans 15 amino acids. Per the germline V gene, CDR1 is MGHRA and CDR2 is YSYEKL. In DNA form, the CDR3 reads TGCGCCAGCAGCCAAGCCCAGGCTAGCACAGATACGCAGTATTTT. Residues: CASSQAQASTDTQYF.

The V gene is TRBV5-4, the J gene TRBJ2-5; 7 nucleotides match TRBD2. CDR1 and CDR2 from the germline V gene are SGHNT and YYREEE (reference sequence). The CDR3 has 14 residues. Losses at the gene ends were 3 bases for V and 4 bases for J; bases not matched to a gene: 6. The CDR3 reads CASSYSGRGETQYF. CDR3 DNA sequence: TGTGCCAGCAGCTACTCAGGGAGGGGAGAGACCCAGTACTTC.

This sequence joins TRBV6-6 and TRBJ1-5; D not resolved. Trimming took 6 bases from V and 8 from J, leaving 14 bases between them. From germline, CDR1 is MNHNY and CDR2 SVGAGI (reference sequence). This CDR3 has 13 amino acids. The CDR3 is CASSRTLREPQHF. The CDR3 region has the DNA TGTGCCAGCAGCCGGACGCTAAGGGAGCCCCAGCATTTT.

V is TRBV30 and J is TRBJ1-1; D is possibly TRBD1 (6 bases). Germline values: CDR1 GTSNPN, CDR2 SVGIG (reference sequence). This CDR3 comprises 12 residues. Trimming cost V 6 bases and J 1 base, with 9 bases left between them. Here the CDR3 reads CACGQTNTEAFF. The CDR3 nucleotides read TGTGCCTGCGGACAGACGAACACTGAAGCTTTCTTT.

The J gene is TRBJ1-1, the V gene TRBV30, with D perhaps matching TRBD1 (5 bases). Trimming took off 3 bases at V and 4 bases at J, with 9 bases between the two ends. The CDR3 length is 12 residues. The V gene's germline CDR1 is GTSNPN and CDR2 SVGIG (reference sequence). The CDR3 DNA reads TGTGCCTGGAGGGGGGTCACCACTGAAGCTTTCTTT. Its protein is CAWRGVTTEAFF. Full variable domain (missing parts from reference TRBV30 and TRBJ1-1): SQTIHQWPATLVQPVGSPLSLECTVEGTSNPNLYWYRQAAGRGLQLLFYSVGIGQISSEVPQNLSASRPQDRQFILSSKKLLLSDSGFYLCAWRGVTTEAFFGQGTRLTVV.

V and J are TRBV29-1 and TRBJ1-1, with 8 nucleotides matching TRBD1. The CDR3 is 12 amino acids. The J segment lost 5 bases and the V segment lost 6 bases, leaving 5 bases of the junction unmatched. The germline gives CDR1 SQVTM, CDR2 ANQGSEA. For the CDR3, the DNA is TGCAGCGTCGGGACAGGAGATACTGAAGCTTTCTTT. As protein: CSVGTGDTEAFF.

The chain links TRBV19 to TRBJ2-1; D unresolved. The germline V gene encodes CDR1 LNHDA and CDR2 SQIVND (reference sequence). Trimming left V 6 bases short and J 5 bases short, with 11 bases between. The CDR3 length is 13 residues. Here the CDR3 DNA reads TGTGCCAGTAGATCGCCTCTGAACAATGAGCAGTTCTTC. Its translation is CASRSPLNNEQFF.

The chain couples TRBV12-3 or TRBV12-4 to TRBJ2-7, with 9 nucleotides matching TRBD1. The CDR3 contains 16 residues. Germline trimming cut 3 bases from V and 4 bases from J; bases unmatched to any gene: 10. CDR3 in DNA: TGTGCCAGCAGTTTCCGTCTTTGGACAGGGGAATACGAGCAGTACTTC. Its translation: CASSFRLWTGEYEQYF.

This clonotype was found once. The genes are TRBV30 and TRBJ2-3; 8 positions match TRBD2. V lost 1 base, J lost 4 bases, and 7 bases stayed unmatched. Germline CDR1 and CDR2: GTSNPN and SVGIG (reference sequence). The CDR3 length is 15 residues. CDR3 in amino acids: CAWSGLAGFADTQYF. CDR3 bases: TGTGCCTGGAGTGGGCTAGCGGGCTTTGCAGATACGCAGTATTTT.

The chain carries TRBV6-2 or TRBV6-3 and TRBJ2-7, with TRBD1 identical over 7 bases. V trimming: 6 bases; J trimming: 5 bases; junction bases outside the gene matches: 7. Germline V CDR1 and CDR2: MNHEY, SVGEGT. This CDR3 has 13 residues. The chain's CDR3 is CASRRQGRDEQYF. The CDR3 DNA reads as TGTGCCAGCAGAAGACAGGGACGAGACGAGCAGTACTTC.

The chain joins TRBV4-1 to TRBJ2-1; unclear D gene. There are 12 residues in the CDR3. V lost 1 base, J lost 8 bases, and 6 bases lay in between. Germline V gives CDR1 MGHRA, CDR2 YSYEKL. DNA for the CDR3: TGCGCCAGCAGCCAAGTCCAGGATGAGCAGTTCTTC. Its translation: CASSQVQDEQFF.

DNA of the CDR3: TGCGCCAGCAGCTTTCGGCCAGGTGGACAGGGAGCGGGTGAGACCCAGTACTTC. Protein sequence: CASSFRPGGQGAGETQYF. This rearrangement joins TRBV5-1 to TRBJ2-5; 8 bases map to TRBD1. The CDR3 runs to 18 residues. Germline CDR1 SGHRS, CDR2 YFSETQ. V was pared by 2 bases and J by 5 bases, with 17 bases of the junction left unmatched.

This clonotype was detected once. The chain has TRBV28 and TRBJ2-5, with 7 nucleotides matching TRBD2. This CDR3 contains 14 residues. Germline values: CDR1 MDHEN, CDR2 SYDVKM. V shed 5 bases and J 7 bases; nucleotides not matched to a gene: 10. The CDR3 spells CASSLGGSFGTQYF. CDR3 nucleotide sequence: TGTGCCAGCAGTCTGGGGGGGAGCTTTGGGACCCAGTACTTC.

The chain recombines TRBV30 with TRBJ1-1, with TRBD1 matching 11 bases. The CDR3 is made up of 13 amino acids. The ends lost 4 bases at V and 5 bases at J; junction bases unmatched: 3. Germline CDR1 is GTSNPN and CDR2 is SVGIG (reference sequence). This chain's CDR3 is CAWNGQGATEAFF. The CDR3 DNA reads as TGTGCCTGGAACGGACAGGGGGCGACTGAAGCTTTCTTT.

V usage is TRBV30 and J usage is TRBJ1-1, with a tentative D call TRBD1 (6 bases). Trimming left V 5 bases short and J 1 base short, with 11 bases between. This CDR3 region has 13 residues. Germline V gene sequence: CDR1 GTSNPN, CDR2 SVGIG (reference sequence). CDR3 loop: CAWCHRANTEAFF. The CDR3, as DNA: TGTGCCTGGTGCCACAGGGCGAACACTGAAGCTTTCTTT.

This sequence joins TRBV9 and TRBJ2-5; no clear D. Trimming pared 1 base from V and 3 bases from J, leaving 7 bases between. The CDR3 consists of 13 residues. Germline CDR1 is SGDLS and CDR2 is YYNGEE. DNA of the CDR3: TGTGCCAGCAGCGTACATCCGAAAGAGACCCAGTACTTC. Translating it yields CASSVHPKETQYF.

This sequence joins TRBV18 and TRBJ1-5; 7 nucleotides match TRBD1. The CDR3 has 13 residues. Germline V gives CDR1 KGHSH, CDR2 LQKENI. V lost 5 bases and J lost 12; bases outside the gene matches: 10. The CDR3 nucleotides are TGTGCCAGCTCAGAGGGACAGTCCTCGTTCCAGCATTTT. Residues: CASSEGQSSFQHF. Combining the CDR3 with reference TRBV18 and TRBJ1-5 gives the whole variable domain NAGVMQNPRHLVRRRGQEARLRCSPMKGHSHVYWYRQLPEEGLKFMVYLQKENIIDESGMPKERFSAEFPKEGPSILRIQQVVRGDSAAYFCASSEGQSSFQHFGDGTRLSIL.

The chain joins TRBV20-1 to TRBJ2-1, with TRBD2 matching 11 bases. This CDR3 is built from 16 residues. The V gene's germline CDR1 is DFQATT and CDR2 SNEGSKA (reference sequence). With V trimmed by 2 bases and J by 4 bases, 7 bases remained unmatched. Written as DNA, the CDR3 is TGCAGTGCTAGAACAGGGACTAGCGGACAGTACAATGAGCAGTTCTTC. Translated, it gives CSARTGTSGQYNEQFF.